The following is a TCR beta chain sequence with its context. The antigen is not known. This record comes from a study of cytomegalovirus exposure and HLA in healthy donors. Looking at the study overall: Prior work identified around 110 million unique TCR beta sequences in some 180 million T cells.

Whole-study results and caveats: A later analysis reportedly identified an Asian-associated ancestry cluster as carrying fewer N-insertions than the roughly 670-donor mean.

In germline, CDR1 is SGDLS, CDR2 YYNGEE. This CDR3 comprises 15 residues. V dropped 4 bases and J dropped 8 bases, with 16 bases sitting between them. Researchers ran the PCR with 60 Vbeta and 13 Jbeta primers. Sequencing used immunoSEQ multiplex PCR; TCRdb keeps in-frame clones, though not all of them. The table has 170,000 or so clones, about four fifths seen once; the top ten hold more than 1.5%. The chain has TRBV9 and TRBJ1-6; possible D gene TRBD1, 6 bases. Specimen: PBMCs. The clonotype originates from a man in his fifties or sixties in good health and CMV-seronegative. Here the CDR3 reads CASSLGGPRDSPLHF. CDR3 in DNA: TGTGCCAGCAGCTTGGGGGGGCCACGGGATTCACCCCTCCACTTT.